This TCR beta chain was found in a study of cytomegalovirus exposure and HLA in healthy donors (dated by TCRdb to about 2017). Concerning the study at large: In an earlier analysis of several hundred of the donors, 276 Gb of sequence data and about 110 million unique TCR beta sequences from about 190 million T cells were reported. The study aimed to test whether signatures of past pathogen exposure could be identified by cataloging public T cell receptors. Approximately 310 gigabases of sequencing data and tens of millions of unique TCR sequences were included in an early release covering under 650 HLA-typed donors. Rather than drawing on any new phenotypic data, the later analysis identified candidate immune exposures from TCR beta sequences and the way those sequences occurred across donors. A later genetic analysis took genome-wide SNP genotypes for about 65% of the roughly 670 donors and used that subset as a discovery cohort. Among 398 genotyped donors of the cohort, an average of roughly 230,000 unique TCR beta nucleotide sequences was sequenced per donor, of which about 18% were non-productive. Typing coverage differed by locus: A, B, C, DRB1 and DQB1 were typed in roughly 620-630 donors, DQA1 in roughly 500, DPA1 in 606, and DPB1 in 400 to 490. HLA typing covered class I and class II loci at four-digit resolution. All discovery cohort repertoires had been generated on a single sequencing platform. In an earlier analysis of 587 of the donors, high-throughput TCR beta sequencing was used to judge whether each TCR beta V gene segment behaved as functional or pseudogenic. Because of strong linkage in the cohort, five DR-DQ haplotypes were treated as single units for association and clustering. The T cell repertoires of 670 or so subjects were profiled by immunosequencing and related to cytomegalovirus serostatus. Among the roughly 410 genotyped donors, under 90% belonged to the genetic ancestry cluster associated with self-reported Caucasian donors. Along with the roughly 670-subject first cohort, a separate validation cohort of approximately 110 different subjects was used. Donor age, sex, ethnicity and CMV serostatus were collected together with the repertoire data. High-throughput TCR immunosequencing, statistical association of individual TCRs with disease status, and machine learning were combined to predict cytomegalovirus infection status. A later analysis re-analyzed previously published TCR beta repertoires from roughly 630 donors and added high-resolution HLA genotyping to study TCR occurrence patterns. What the work shows at the level of the full study, not this receptor alone: The authors suggested that the approach could potentially be extended to other disease states and immunological phenotypes. Immune exposure information for the cohort was limited to CMV serostatus. Most CMV-associated TCR beta chains appeared to be HLA-restricted in a later analysis, and the HLA associations seemed to be driven largely by CMV exposure. In vitro tests confirmed that a few of the cytomegalovirus-associated TCR beta chains recognize cytomegalovirus antigens. Across donors, most TCR sequences were observed very rarely, whereas some public TCRs were present in many individuals. In a later analysis, TCR association rates were found to vary across HLA loci, with the most associated TCRs seen for DRB1 alleles and the fewest for HLA-C alleles. Only TCR beta chains were sequenced in this cohort, and the absence of alpha or paired-chain data limited detectable features. In a later analysis, HLA-associated TCR beta chains were found to be more clonally expanded and to have lower generation probabilities than equally common non-associated chains. In a later genetic analysis, a missense DCLRE1C variant was associated with V-gene and J-gene trimming of TCR beta chains, and the association was replicated in an independent cohort. Assigning TCR associations to individual alleles was difficult when HLA alleles, especially DR and DQ, strongly co-occurred. Sequencing depth was assumed to be roughly uniform across donors in the presence/absence analyses, though that assumption may not hold. In an earlier analysis of fewer than 700 of the donors, most TCR beta V segments appeared in productive rearrangements about 87% or about 30% of the time, broadly matching IMGT annotations. Correlated functional status among segregating V segments might be attributable to linkage disequilibrium, but an unknown experimental factor could not be ruled out. Compared with the roughly 600-donor mean, donors in an Asian-associated ancestry cluster had fewer N-insertions in productive TCRs, according to a later genetic analysis. A further reported finding was that TCR beta sequences accurately predicted the HLA-A and HLA-B alleles for most subjects in the first cohort. Because counts were too low, 15 to 20 rarely observed V segments, including chromosome 9 orphons, were left out of the earlier analysis of over 550 of the donors. Cytomegalovirus status was reported to be diagnosed by the classifier with high specificity and sensitivity in both the original and validation cohorts. The sequencing pipeline was judged likely to have produced a cluster of highly shared sequence variants as a technical artifact. Several of the top co-occurrence clusters appeared to be linked to parvovirus B19, influenza, CMV and Epstein-Barr virus, according to a later analysis. The 87-base-pair reads could not distinguish some IMGT-functional V segments, including TRBV6-2 and TRBV6-3, so those segments were excluded. Because some donors lacked HLA typing at each locus, the association tests relied only on the typed subset. Specific HLA alleles were associated with over 15,000 TCR beta sequences at a false discovery rate of 0.05 in a later analysis. A total of 150 or so TCR beta chains were listed by the study as associated with cytomegalovirus.

The cohort comprised under 700 healthy bone marrow donors. At the time of sampling, every cohort member was nominally healthy, though immune exposures that went unrecorded were likely present. The donor was CMV seropositive and belonged to the group of a few hundred seropositive cohort members. A peripheral blood sample was provided by each donor, and peripheral blood mononuclear cells were used for TCR beta sequencing. The Qiagen DNeasy Blood Extraction Kit was used to extract genomic DNA from the blood cell samples. The CDR3 runs 18 amino acids, cysteine and phenylalanine included. The kept DNA is CDR3 alone, 54 bases in frame from the first base. Library preparation was by the immunoSEQ multiplex PCR assay. The multiplex PCR relied on a mix of 60 forward primers for TCR Vbeta segments and 13 reverse primers for TCR Jbeta segments. Amplification of the CDR3 region of rearranged TCR beta genes was performed with a multiplex PCR assay on genomic DNA. Amplified TCR beta libraries were sequenced as 87-base-pair reads on the Illumina HiSeq System. In the paper's pipeline: In a later analysis, around 80 million unique TCR beta chains were counted across the 500 to 850 repertoires, and roughly 11 million of these chains were shared by at least two donors. Raw reads were error-corrected and collapsed into unique sequences with a nearest-neighbor algorithm that merged closely related sequences to remove PCR and sequencing errors. V, D and J gene segments were assigned by aligning CDR3 sequences to IMGT reference sequences. For a sequence to be retained, a match of at least six nucleotides was required to both a V gene segment and a J gene segment. A rearrangement was called productive if the CDR3 had no stop codons and remained in frame with V and J, and every other rearrangement was called non-productive. CDR3 was defined by IMGT convention, running from the second conserved V-encoded cysteine to the conserved J-encoded phenylalanine. The earlier analysis of approximately 590 of the donors excluded any sequence lacking an unambiguous match to a single V gene segment. An earlier analysis of several hundred of the donors called V segments functional above 56.7% productive rearrangements and segregating when the between-donor standard deviation exceeded 5%. A statistical classification framework was developed to diagnose cytomegalovirus status using the catalog of TCR beta chain sequences. V and J gene assignment, in a later analysis, came from comparing TCR nucleotide sequences with IMGT/GENE-DB human TR gene sequences. Using the TCRdist pipeline, a later analysis assigned CDR3 sequences along with most-parsimonious VDJ recombination scenarios. In a later analysis, each TCR beta chain was defined by its CDR3 amino acid sequence together with its V-gene family, and reads without a unique V-gene family were excluded. A later analysis removed over 500 highly shared, low-generation-probability nucleotide sequences to deal with suspected cross-contamination and a sequencing artifact. In a later analysis, a clonal expansion index for each public chain was calculated from normalized within-repertoire ranks of inferred template counts. In a later analysis, generation probabilities were computed using a VDJ recombination model fitted to out-of-frame rearrangements, and the results were checked against IGoR. In a later analysis, hypergeometric tests were used to score TCR-TCR, TCR-HLA and TCR-CMV co-occurrence, with a repertoire-size bias correction applied to TCR pairs. False discovery rates were estimated in a later analysis by permuting HLA or CMV assignments 20 times. A later analysis grouped co-occurring TCRs with DBSCAN, adding TCRdist sequence similarity when clustering within HLA-allele-positive subsets. Repertoires with fewer than 30,000 or more than 120,000 public chains were left out of co-occurrence clustering, as were about 5 repertoires with anomalous nucleotide sharing. The clones in this table, taken by TCRdb from immuneACCESS, are in-frame only. Not every clone is retained; where verified, under half of the shortfall comes from an unresolved V gene, and the cause of the rest is unknown. The V and J calls and clone size are taken from that table; D and trimming were inferred from the DNA. The sample table contains more than 140,000 clones; only one count was recorded for over 75% of them. The ten biggest clones cover about 5.2% of the sample.

As to this clone: Its specific antigen is unknown. No per-base quality is available; no much larger clone lies one base away.

The receptor chain draws on TRBV21-1 and TRBJ2-1; the D call of TRBD2 is as the table states it, not checked on the DNA. TRBV21-1 constitutes a pseudogene. The sample taken for sequencing was PBMCs. The clonotype was recovered from a man aged 30 to 39 in good health and CMV-seropositive. This receptor has the CDR3 CASTKKRKPGLAGDEQFF. The sequenced DNA is TGTGCCAGCACCAAAAAAAGAAAGCCGGGACTAGCGGGAGATGAGCAGTTCTTC.